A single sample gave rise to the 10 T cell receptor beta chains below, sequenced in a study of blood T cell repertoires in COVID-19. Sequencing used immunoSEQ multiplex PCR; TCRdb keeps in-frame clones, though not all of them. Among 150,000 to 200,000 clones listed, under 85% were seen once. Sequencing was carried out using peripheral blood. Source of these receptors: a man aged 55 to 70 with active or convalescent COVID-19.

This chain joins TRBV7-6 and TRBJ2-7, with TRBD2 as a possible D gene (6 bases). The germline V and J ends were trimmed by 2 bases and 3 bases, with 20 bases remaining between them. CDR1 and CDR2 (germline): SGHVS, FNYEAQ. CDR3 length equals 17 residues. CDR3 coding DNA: TGTGCCAGCAGCTTACCCTCCCGGGGAGGAAGGAACTACGAGCAGTACTTC. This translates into CASSLPSRGGRNYEQYF.

The CDR3 here is CASSIYGSNTEAFF. DNA for the CDR3: TGTGCCAGCTCCATCTACGGGAGCAACACTGAAGCTTTCTTT. The chain recombines TRBV18 with TRBJ1-1; the D is unclear. CDR3 length equals 14 residues. Germline assignment: CDR1 KGHSH and CDR2 LQKENI. The germline V and J ends were trimmed by 6 bases and 2 bases, with 13 bases remaining between them.

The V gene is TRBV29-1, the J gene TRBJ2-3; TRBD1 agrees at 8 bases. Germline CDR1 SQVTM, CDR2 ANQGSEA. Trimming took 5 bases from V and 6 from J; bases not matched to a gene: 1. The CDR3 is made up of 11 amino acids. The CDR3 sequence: CSVNRGDTQYF. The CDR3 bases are TGCAGCGTTAACAGGGGGGATACGCAGTATTTT.

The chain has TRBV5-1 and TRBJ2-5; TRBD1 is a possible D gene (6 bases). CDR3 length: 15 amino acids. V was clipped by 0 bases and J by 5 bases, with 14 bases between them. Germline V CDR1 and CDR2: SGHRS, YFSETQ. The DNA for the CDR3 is TGCGCCAGCAGCTTGGGGACCCAACAGGGCGAGACCCAGTACTTC. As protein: CASSLGTQQGETQYF.

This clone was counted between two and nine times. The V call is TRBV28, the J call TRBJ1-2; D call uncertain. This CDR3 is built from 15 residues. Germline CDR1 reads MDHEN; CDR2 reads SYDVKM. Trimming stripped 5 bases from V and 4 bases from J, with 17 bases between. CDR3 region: CASSTRRARGYGYTF. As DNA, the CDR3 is TGTGCCAGCAGTACCCGAAGAGCCCGGGGCTATGGCTACACCTTC.

The CDR3 DNA reads as TGTGCCAGTAGTATCGGCGGGACTAGCGGGTCTGGGGAGACCCAGTACTTC. This sequence encodes CASSIGGTSGSGETQYF. This rearrangement joins TRBV19 to TRBJ2-5, with TRBD2 identical over 12 bases. This CDR3 has 17 residues. J lost 5 bases, V lost 3 bases, and 10 bases had no gene match. Germline CDR1 LNHDA, CDR2 SQIVND (reference sequence).

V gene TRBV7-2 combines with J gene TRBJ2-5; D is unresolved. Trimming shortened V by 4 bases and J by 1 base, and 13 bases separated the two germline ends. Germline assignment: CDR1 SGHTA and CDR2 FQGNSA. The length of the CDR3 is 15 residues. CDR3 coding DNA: TGTGCCAGCAGCTCTCAACCTAGATTCCAAGAGACCCAGTACTTC. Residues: CASSSQPRFQETQYF.

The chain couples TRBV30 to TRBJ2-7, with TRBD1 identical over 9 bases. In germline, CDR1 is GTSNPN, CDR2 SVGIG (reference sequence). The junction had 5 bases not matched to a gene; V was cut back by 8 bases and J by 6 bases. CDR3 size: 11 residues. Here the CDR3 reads CAGTGWGEQYF. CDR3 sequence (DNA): TGTGCCGGGACAGGGTGGGGCGAGCAGTACTTC.

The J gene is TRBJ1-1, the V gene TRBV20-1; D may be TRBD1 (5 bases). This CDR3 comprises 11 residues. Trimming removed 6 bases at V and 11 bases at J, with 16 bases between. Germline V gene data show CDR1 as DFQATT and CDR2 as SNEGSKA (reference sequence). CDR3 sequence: CSAPRGGGAFF. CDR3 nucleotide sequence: TGCAGTGCCCCTAGGGGAGGCGGCGCTTTCTTT.

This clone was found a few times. CDR3 in DNA: TGTGCCAGCAGCCGGAGCGGGAGTAACACCGACGAGCAGTACTTC. It specifies CASSRSGSNTDEQYF. V usage is TRBV6-5 and J usage is TRBJ2-7; TRBD2 agrees at 8 bases. The CDR3 is made up of 15 amino acids. The V segment lost 6 bases and the J segment 5 bases; nucleotides outside the gene matches: 12. Germline V gene sequence: CDR1 MNHEY, CDR2 SVGAGI.